This section outlines one T cell receptor (beta chain) sequence together with its context. The data are from a study of CD8 T cells in Susac syndrome. Germline trimming cut 4 bases from V and 2 bases from J; bases unmatched to any gene: 13. Germline V CDR1 and CDR2: KGHDR, SFDVKD. There are 17 residues in the CDR3. Random hexamers were used to reverse transcribe an amount of roughly 0.45 to 1 ug RNA. The immunoSEQ assay covered 54 Vbeta and 13 Jbeta segments for CDR3. TCRdb processed the immunoSEQ multiplex PCR reads anew with MiXCR; each CDR3 protein has one entry. The table includes roughly 190,000 distinct CDR3 sequences, around nine tenths detected once.

V usage is TRBV24-1 and J usage is TRBJ2-7; TRBD1 matches at 7 bases. What was sequenced was CD4+ T cells from PBMCs. The clonotype comes from a human donor with Susac syndrome. This chain's CDR3 is CATSETDRSNVPYEQYF. The CDR3, as DNA: TGTGCCACCAGTGAAACGGACAGGTCCAACGTACCCTACGAGCAGTACTTC.